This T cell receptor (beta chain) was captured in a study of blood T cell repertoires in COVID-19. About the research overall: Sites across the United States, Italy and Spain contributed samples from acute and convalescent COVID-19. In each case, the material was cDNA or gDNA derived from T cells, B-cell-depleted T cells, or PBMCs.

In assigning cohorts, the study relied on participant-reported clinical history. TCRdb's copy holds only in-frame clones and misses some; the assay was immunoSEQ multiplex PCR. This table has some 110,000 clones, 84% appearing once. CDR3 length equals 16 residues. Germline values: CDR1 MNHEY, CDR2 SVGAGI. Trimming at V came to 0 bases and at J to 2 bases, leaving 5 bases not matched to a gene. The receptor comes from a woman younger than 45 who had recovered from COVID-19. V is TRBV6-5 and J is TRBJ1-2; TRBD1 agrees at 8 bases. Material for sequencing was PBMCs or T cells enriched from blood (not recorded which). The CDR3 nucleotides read TGTGCCAGCAGTTACTCCACCAGACAGGGGAACTATGGCTACACCTTC. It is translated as CASSYSTRQGNYGYTF.